The source of this T cell receptor (beta chain) is a study of CD8 T cells in Susac syndrome. Blood CD8+ and CD4+ T cells underwent high-throughput TCR beta sequencing. Relapsing-remitting disease, either stable or active, was present in the multiple sclerosis controls, who were treatment-naive patients. V was pared by 5 bases and J by 5 bases, with 12 bases between. This CDR3 comprises 13 residues. CDR1 MNHEY and CDR2 SMNVEV come from the germline V gene (reference sequence). Random hexamers primed reverse transcription of about 0.45 to 1 ug RNA. An immunoSEQ multiplex PCR amplified TCR beta CDR3 over 54 Vbeta and 13 Jbeta. From the immunoSEQ multiplex PCR reads, TCRdb called clonotypes with MiXCR, one entry per CDR3 protein. This sample has 250,000 to 300,000 distinct CDR3 sequences, with almost 85% found just once.

The genes are TRBV27 and TRBJ1-2; no firm D call. This TCR was sampled from a human donor with multiple sclerosis. The material sequenced was CD8+ T cells from PBMCs. The chain's CDR3 is CASSPGGSYGYTF. CDR3 sequence (DNA): TGTGCCAGCAGTCCGGGCGGCTCGTATGGCTACACCTTC.